The sequence of this T cell receptor (beta chain) was determined in a study of blood T cell repertoires in COVID-19. The overall study: Researchers got acute and convalescent COVID-19 samples from the United States, Italy and Spain.

Germline CDR1 and CDR2: SGHAT and FQNNGV. CDR3 length: 17 amino acids. V was cut by 0 bases and J by 8 bases, with 17 bases left in between. Using immunoSEQ multiplex PCR, the repertoire was profiled, and TCRdb retains in-frame clones only, with some absent. The sample gives about 42,000 clones, approximately 91% of which show up once; approximately 2.4% is in the top ten. The receptor was derived from a human donor in a cohort sampled during active COVID-19. J is TRBJ1-6 and V is TRBV11-2; D ambiguous. The sequenced material came from peripheral blood. CDR3 loop: CASSLESARRADSPLHF. The CDR3 DNA is TGTGCCAGCAGCTTAGAGTCGGCCAGGAGGGCGGATTCACCCCTCCACTTT.